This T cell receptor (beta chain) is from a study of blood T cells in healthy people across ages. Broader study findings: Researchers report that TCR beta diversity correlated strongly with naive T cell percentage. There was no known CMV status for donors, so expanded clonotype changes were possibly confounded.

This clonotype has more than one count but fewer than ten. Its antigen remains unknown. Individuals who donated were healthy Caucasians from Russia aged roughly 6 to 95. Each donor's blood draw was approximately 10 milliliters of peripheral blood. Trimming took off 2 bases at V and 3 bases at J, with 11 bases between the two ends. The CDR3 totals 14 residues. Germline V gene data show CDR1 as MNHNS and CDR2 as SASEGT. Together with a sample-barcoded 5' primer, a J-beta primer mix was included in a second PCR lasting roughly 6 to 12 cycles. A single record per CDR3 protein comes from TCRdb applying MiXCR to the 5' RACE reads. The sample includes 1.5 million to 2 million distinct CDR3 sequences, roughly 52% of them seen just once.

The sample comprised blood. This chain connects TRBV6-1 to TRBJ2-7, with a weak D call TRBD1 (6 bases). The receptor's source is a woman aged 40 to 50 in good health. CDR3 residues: CASSERTAYYEQYF. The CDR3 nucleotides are TGTGCCAGCAGTGAACGGACAGCCTACTACGAGCAGTACTTC.